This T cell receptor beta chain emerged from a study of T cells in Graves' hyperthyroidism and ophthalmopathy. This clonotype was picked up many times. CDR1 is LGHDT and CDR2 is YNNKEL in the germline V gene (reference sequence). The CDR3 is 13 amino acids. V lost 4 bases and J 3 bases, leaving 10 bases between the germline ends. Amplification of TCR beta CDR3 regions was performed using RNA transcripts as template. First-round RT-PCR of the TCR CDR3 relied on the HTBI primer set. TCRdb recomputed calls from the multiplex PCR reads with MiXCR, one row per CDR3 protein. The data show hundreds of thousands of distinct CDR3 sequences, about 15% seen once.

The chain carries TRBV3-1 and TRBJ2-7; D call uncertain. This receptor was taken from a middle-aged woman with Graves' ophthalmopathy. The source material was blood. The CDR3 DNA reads TGTGCCAGCAGCCGTTCCCACAACTACGAGCAGTACTTC. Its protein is CASSRSHNYEQYF.